The 32 T cell receptor beta chains below all came from one sample that was sequenced in a study of T-cell memory formation after mild COVID-19. One entry per CDR3 protein, called by TCRdb with MiXCR from the 5' RACE reads. The data hold roughly 450,000 distinct CDR3 sequences, with roughly 18% observed a single time. Sample: PBMCs or a T cell subset sorted from them (not recorded which). These receptors originate from a man between 18 and 29 years old who had mild COVID-19 (a few samples of this study predate the infection). Cell type and time point are not known.

This clonotype was detected a few times. The V call is TRBV5-5, the J call TRBJ2-7; tentative D call: TRBD1 (6 bases). Germline loops: CDR1 SGHKS, CDR2 YYEKEE (reference sequence). V was trimmed by 4 bases and J by 3 bases, leaving 14 bases between them. CDR3 length: 14 amino acids. CDR3 protein: CASSDYRERYEQYF. The CDR3 region has the DNA TGTGCCAGCAGCGACTACAGGGAACGCTACGAGCAGTACTTC.

With regard to this clonotype: A read error may be the cause here, since a much bigger clone is one base away. The genes are TRBV6-5 and TRBJ2-5; 7 nucleotides match TRBD2. Trimming at V came to 6 bases and at J to 1 base, leaving 2 bases not matched to a gene. The length of the CDR3 is 13 residues. CDR1 is MNHEY and CDR2 is SVGAGI in the germline V gene. CDR3 in DNA: TGTGCCAGCAGACGGGGGGTCCAAGAGACCCAGTACTTC. Protein sequence: CASRRGVQETQYF.

This clonotype has just a few counts. The V call is TRBV20-1, the J call TRBJ2-1; D may be TRBD2 (6 bases). The V gene lost 0 bases and the J gene lost 4 bases, with 19 bases spanning the gap. The V gene's germline CDR1 is DFQATT and CDR2 SNEGSKA (reference sequence). This CDR3 is built from 17 residues. The CDR3 sequence: CSARDGGPSDTYNEQFF. Written as DNA, the CDR3 is TGCAGTGCTAGAGACGGGGGACCCTCAGACACATACAATGAGCAGTTCTTC.

The CDR3, as DNA: TGCAGCGTTTTAAGACAGGACCGCTACGAGCAGTACTTC. This gives the protein CSVLRQDRYEQYF. This sequence joins TRBV29-1 and TRBJ2-7, with D possibly being TRBD1 (6 bases). This CDR3 spans 13 amino acids. The germline V gene has CDR1 SQVTM and CDR2 ANQGSEA. Trimming pared 5 bases from V and 3 bases from J, leaving 14 bases between.

This clonotype was seen a few times. J is TRBJ2-7 and V is TRBV5-6, with D tentatively TRBD1 (5 bases). The CDR3 runs 14 residues. Trimming cost V 3 bases and J 2 bases, with 12 bases left between them. Germline values: CDR1 SGHDT, CDR2 YYEEEE. The CDR3 loop is CASSSMTDTYEQYV. The CDR3 DNA is TGTGCCAGCAGCTCAATGACAGATACCTACGAGCAGTACGTC.

The rearrangement links TRBV5-1 to TRBJ1-3; D not resolved. The CDR3 extends over 17 amino acids. V was clipped by 4 bases and J by 0 bases, with 17 bases between them. From germline, CDR1 is SGHRS and CDR2 YFSETQ. The CDR3 coding sequence is TGCGCCAGCAGCCCCGCTGGGTACACCGGCTCTGGAAACACCATATATTTT. Amino acids: CASSPAGYTGSGNTIYF.

This clonotype appeared a few times. The chain couples TRBV7-8 to TRBJ1-5, with D unresolved. The V end was cut by 2 bases, the J end by 6 bases, with 11 bases between. This CDR3 is 14 amino acids long. The germline V gene has CDR1 SGHVS and CDR2 FQNEAQ. In DNA form, the CDR3 reads TGTGCCAGCAGCTTAAGGTTAGGAATTCAGCCCCAGCATTTT. Its protein is CASSLRLGIQPQHF.

This chain connects TRBV19 to TRBJ2-5, with TRBD2 as a possible D gene (5 bases). Germline loops: CDR1 LNHDA, CDR2 SQIVND (reference sequence). The CDR3 loop spans 13 amino acids. V lost 0 bases, J lost 5 bases, and 7 bases lay in between. This CDR3 reads CASSIDRRETQYF. CDR3 nucleotide sequence: TGTGCCAGTAGTATAGATCGGAGGGAGACCCAGTACTTC.

This clonotype was recorded a few times. The V call is TRBV7-8, the J call TRBJ2-7; 9 nucleotides match TRBD1. Trimming cost V 4 bases and J 3 bases; bases outside gene matches: 13. The V gene's germline CDR1 is SGHVS and CDR2 FQNEAQ. CDR3 length: 17 amino acids. This CDR3 is CASSSEGWGTGFYEQYF. The CDR3, as DNA: TGTGCCAGCAGCTCAGAAGGTTGGGGGACAGGGTTCTACGAGCAGTACTTC.

The chain carries TRBV4-2 and TRBJ2-1; 10 bases match TRBD2. The CDR3 covers 15 residues. Germline CDR1 and CDR2: LGHNA and YNFKEQ. V was clipped by 3 bases and J by 11 bases; unmatched bases: 10. CDR3 protein: CASSQGSGGGEKQFF. The DNA of the CDR3 is TGTGCCAGCAGCCAGGGGAGCGGGGGGGGAGAAAAGCAGTTCTTC.

The chain is built from TRBV28 and TRBJ2-7; unclear D gene. Trimming cost V 6 bases and J 5 bases, with 14 bases left between them. Germline values: CDR1 MDHEN, CDR2 SYDVKM. This CDR3 comprises 13 residues. CDR3 sequence (DNA): TGTGCCAGCAGCAATCCCTCCCGAGACGAGCAGTACGTC. Amino acid sequence: CASSNPSRDEQYV.

V and J are TRBV14 and TRBJ2-3; D may be TRBD1 (6 bases). This CDR3 spans 13 amino acids. The V and J ends lost 9 bases and 3 bases respectively, with 13 bases between them. Germline V gene lookup returns CDR1 SGHDN and CDR2 FVKESK. DNA of the CDR3: TGTGCCAGTCGCGGACAGAGAACAGATACGCAGTATTTT. This translates into CASRGQRTDTQYF.

This chain joins TRBV29-1 and TRBJ2-3, with 7 bases lining up with TRBD2. The junction had 7 bases not matched to a gene; V was cut back by 5 bases and J by 2 bases. The germline CDR1 and CDR2 sequences are SQVTM and ANQGSEA. This CDR3 is built from 14 residues. For the CDR3, the DNA is TGCAGCGTTCGCCGCGGGAGTCCCACAGATACGCAGTATTTT. As protein: CSVRRGSPTDTQYF.

The table lists this clonotype with many counts. The V and J genes are TRBV4-2 and TRBJ2-3; 14 bases agree with TRBD2. Germline CDR1 and CDR2: LGHNA and YNFKEQ. The CDR3 length is 17 residues. The ends lost 4 bases at V and 2 bases at J; junction bases unmatched: 5. CDR3 amino acids: CASSPRLAGGPTDTQYF. The CDR3 DNA reads as TGTGCCAGCAGCCCCCGACTAGCGGGGGGGCCCACAGATACGCAGTATTTT.

The CDR3 sequence: CASSYSAGGPHEQYF. The CDR3 coding sequence is TGTGCCAGCAGTTACTCCGCGGGGGGGCCCCACGAGCAGTACTTC. The chain combines TRBV6-5 with TRBJ2-7, with 9 bases identical to TRBD2. Germline values: CDR1 MNHEY, CDR2 SVGAGI. V dropped 0 bases and J dropped 5; count of bases not matched to a gene: 5. The length of the CDR3 is 15 residues.

This clonotype was detected ten times or more. This chain links TRBV12-3 or TRBV12-4 with TRBJ2-7; D may match TRBD1 or TRBD2 (6 bases each). Trimming left V 3 bases short and J 4 bases short, with 13 bases between. This CDR3 has 14 residues. The CDR3 coding sequence is TGTGCCAGCAGTTTTGGAAGGGGGGAATACGAGCAGTACTTC. It encodes CASSFGRGEYEQYF.

This clonotype was found many times. This sequence joins TRBV12-3 or TRBV12-4 and TRBJ2-2; D possibly corresponds to TRBD2 (5 bases). The CDR3 runs to 16 residues. Deletions cut 7 bases from V and 1 base from J, with 16 bases between. CDR3 bases: TGTGCCAGCACCCCTCCGTATCGGGAGAACACCGGGGAGCTGTTTTTT. It yields the protein CASTPPYRENTGELFF.

In this sample, this clonotype turned up a few times. V usage is TRBV2 and J usage is TRBJ2-1; 7 bases fit TRBD1. The CDR3 is 15 residues long. The ends lost 6 bases at V and 9 bases at J; junction bases unmatched: 14. CDR1 and CDR2 from the germline V gene are SNHLY and FYNNEI. CDR3: CASSRDRDGYSEQFF. The CDR3 DNA follows: TGTGCCAGCAGCCGCGACAGGGATGGGTATAGTGAGCAGTTCTTC.

Only a few counts were recorded for this clonotype. This chain links TRBV12-3 or TRBV12-4 with TRBJ2-5, with 7 bases that match TRBD2. Losses at the gene ends were 3 bases for V and 7 bases for J; bases not matched to a gene: 8. The CDR3 extends over 14 amino acids. In nucleotides, the CDR3 is TGTGCCAGCAGTTTTGAAGCGGGGTTGGGGACCCAGTACTTC. It translates to CASSFEAGLGTQYF.

The J gene is TRBJ2-7, the V gene TRBV6-6, with TRBD2 matching 9 bases. The V gene end was trimmed by 0 bases and the J gene end by 2 bases; junction bases not matched to a gene: 14. The CDR3 length is 19 residues. Looked up from germline, CDR1 is MNHNY and CDR2 is SVGAGI (reference sequence). Here the CDR3 reads CASSYSGDRASGETYEQYF. DNA of the CDR3: TGTGCCAGCAGTTACTCCGGCGACAGGGCTAGCGGGGAGACCTACGAGCAGTACTTC.

In its sample, this clonotype was seen many times. This rearrangement joins TRBV7-9 to TRBJ2-5; no clear D gene. CDR1 is SEHNR and CDR2 is FQNEAQ in the germline V gene (reference sequence). V lost 3 bases to trimming and J lost 4 bases, with 9 bases between them. The CDR3 consists of 13 residues. The CDR3 nucleotides read TGTGCCAGCAGCTTGTCGTTCCGAGAGACCCAGTACTTC. Translation gives CASSLSFRETQYF.

The rearrangement links TRBV4-1 to TRBJ1-5; the match to TRBD1 covers 7 bases. Germline V gives CDR1 MGHRA, CDR2 YSYEKL. The V gene end was trimmed by 0 bases and the J gene end by 9 bases; junction bases not matched to a gene: 8. The CDR3 totals 15 residues. The chain's CDR3 is CASSQEDRALGPQHF. In DNA, the CDR3 is TGCGCCAGCAGCCAAGAAGACAGGGCCTTAGGGCCCCAGCATTTT.

This chain joins TRBV5-5 and TRBJ2-1; D is perhaps TRBD1 or TRBD2 (5 bases each). The germline V gene encodes CDR1 SGHKS and CDR2 YYEKEE (reference sequence). V was cut by 0 bases and J by 0 bases, with 10 bases left in between. There are 16 residues in the CDR3. The CDR3 nucleotides read TGTGCCAGCAGCTTGGAGGGGACCCACTCCTACAATGAGCAGTTCTTC. It encodes CASSLEGTHSYNEQFF.

This clonotype appeared once. The chain couples TRBV2 to TRBJ1-4, with 8 nucleotides matching TRBD1. Trimming removed 6 bases from V and 4 bases from J; junction bases left unmatched: 4. The germline V gene has CDR1 SNHLY and CDR2 FYNNEI. CDR3 length: 14 amino acids. This chain's CDR3 is CASRDRGNNEKLFF. For the CDR3, the DNA is TGTGCCAGCAGAGACAGGGGAAATAATGAAAAACTGTTTTTT.

This chain connects TRBV29-1 to TRBJ2-5; D possibly matches TRBD1 or TRBD2 (6 bases each). The V end lost 1 base, the J end lost 5 bases, and 11 bases lay between the germline ends. The CDR3 length is 13 residues. In germline, CDR1 is SQVTM, CDR2 ANQGSEA. CDR3 region: CSVEGGARETQYF. The CDR3 nucleotides read TGCAGCGTTGAAGGGGGGGCCCGGGAGACCCAGTACTTC.

This chain connects TRBV2 to TRBJ2-5, with 11 bases aligning to TRBD1. V shed 4 bases, J shed 5 bases, and the junction held 3 bases outside the gene matches. The CDR3 is 14 residues long. Per germline, CDR1 SNHLY and CDR2 FYNNEI. CDR3 sequence: CASSVDRGRETQYF. CDR3 DNA: TGTGCCAGCAGTGTGGACAGGGGGCGGGAGACCCAGTACTTC.

This sequence joins TRBV6-6 and TRBJ2-2, with D possibly TRBD2 on 5 matching bases. The germline V and J ends were trimmed by 9 bases and 3 bases, with 11 bases remaining between them. Per the germline V gene, CDR1 is MNHNY and CDR2 is SVGAGI (reference sequence). CDR3 length: 13 amino acids. The CDR3 nucleotides are TGTGCCAGTGACCTCGGGGACACCGGGGAGCTGTTTTTT. Translated: CASDLGDTGELFF.

This chain links TRBV15 with TRBJ1-2; D not resolved. Trimming took 0 bases from V and 6 from J, leaving 14 bases between them. The CDR3 spans 15 residues. Germline V gene data show CDR1 as LNHNV and CDR2 as YYDKDF (reference sequence). The CDR3: CATSRDRGKKDGYTF. The DNA of the CDR3 is TGTGCCACCAGCAGAGATAGAGGGAAAAAGGATGGCTACACCTTC.

This sequence joins TRBV11-2 and TRBJ2-7; D is possibly TRBD2 (6 bases). Germline V gene data show CDR1 as SGHAT and CDR2 as FQNNGV. The CDR3 extends over 16 amino acids. Deletions cut 1 base from V and 7 bases from J, with 20 bases between. The DNA of the CDR3 is TGTGCCAGCAGCTTAGGTCCCTTGGGCAGGGCGGGGGAGCAGTACGTC. This gives the protein CASSLGPLGRAGEQYV.

The chain couples TRBV27 to TRBJ1-3; the D is unclear. Germline loops: CDR1 MNHEY, CDR2 SMNVEV (reference sequence). CDR3 length: 12 residues. The ends were cut back, 6 bases at V and 3 bases at J, with 6 bases in the middle. The CDR3 DNA reads TGTGCCAGCAGGTCCAGTGGAAACACCATATATTTT. This sequence encodes CASRSSGNTIYF.

This chain links TRBV19 with TRBJ1-1, with 8 bases identical to TRBD1. This CDR3 is built from 16 residues. Germline loops: CDR1 LNHDA, CDR2 SQIVND (reference sequence). V lost 7 bases to trimming and J lost 4 bases; unmatched junction nucleotides: 14. In DNA, the CDR3 is TGTGCCAGTATCCGAGAGTCAGGGGGCTTTGGCACTGAAGCTTTCTTT. This encodes CASIRESGGFGTEAFF.

V usage is TRBV20-1 and J usage is TRBJ1-4; no reliable D call. V was cut by 6 bases and J by 6 bases, with 14 bases left in between. CDR3 length: 13 residues. Germline lookup yields CDR1 DFQATT and CDR2 SNEGSKA (reference sequence). The CDR3 DNA is TGCAGTGCCCCCGGGCAGTATGATGAAAAACTGTTTTTT. Translation: CSAPGQYDEKLFF.